A single sample is the source of the 19 T cell receptor beta chains below, sequenced in a study of blood T cells in healthy people across ages. It was with a sample-barcoded 5' primer and a J-beta primer mix that a second PCR of roughly 6 to 12 cycles was run. One entry per CDR3 protein, called by TCRdb with MiXCR from the 5' RACE reads. This sample yields approximately 800,000 distinct CDR3 sequences, of which around 25% are seen a single time; under 4.5% belongs to the top ten. The same data also went into a second study, on T cells of mothers and their children.

The source material was blood. All receptors come from a boy younger than 18 in good health.

V usage is TRBV6-1 and J usage is TRBJ2-6; TRBD1 matches 9 bases. CDR1 and CDR2 from the germline V gene are MNHNS and SASEGT. J was trimmed by 1 base and V by 10 bases; bases with no gene match: 8. The CDR3 has 16 residues. The CDR3 nucleotides are TGTGCCATGCTCGGGACAGGGCTTTCTGGGGCCAACGTCCTGACTTTC. Its translation is CAMLGTGLSGANVLTF.

This clonotype was seen more than once but under ten times. The rearrangement links TRBV29-1 to TRBJ2-4; weak D call: TRBD2 (6 bases). CDR1 and CDR2 from the germline V gene are SQVTM and ANQGSEA. V was cut by 3 bases and J by 1 base, with 13 bases left in between. The CDR3 totals 15 residues. Written as DNA, the CDR3 is TGCAGCGTTGAGATGGAGGGGCTCGCCAAAAACATTCAGTACTTC. Translated: CSVEMEGLAKNIQYF.

This clonotype was picked up a small number of times. This chain joins TRBV7-9 and TRBJ1-4; TRBD1 matches at 8 bases. V lost 4 bases, J lost 2 bases, and 3 bases stayed unmatched. Germline values: CDR1 SEHNR, CDR2 FQNEAQ (reference sequence). The CDR3 is 15 residues long. The chain's CDR3 is CASSYQGATNEKLFF. Written as DNA, the CDR3 is TGTGCCAGCAGCTATCAGGGGGCGACTAATGAAAAACTGTTTTTT.

This clonotype has more than one count but fewer than ten. The rearrangement joins TRBV4-3 to TRBJ2-1; D is possibly TRBD1 or TRBD2 (5 bases each). Per the germline V gene, CDR1 is LGHNA and CDR2 is YSLEER. The CDR3 sequence is 16 residues long. Deletions cut 0 bases from V and 3 bases from J, with 12 bases between. The CDR3 spells CASSQDPGDDYNEQFF. CDR3 bases: TGCGCCAGCAGCCAAGATCCCGGGGACGACTACAATGAGCAGTTCTTC.

The V call is TRBV14, the J call TRBJ1-6; D remains ambiguous. V was pared by 3 bases and J by 8 bases, with 8 bases between. Germline lookup yields CDR1 SGHDN and CDR2 FVKESK. The CDR3 is 13 amino acids. CDR3 coding DNA: TGTGCCAGCAGCCAGGGAGAAGATTCACCCCTCCACTTT. As protein: CASSQGEDSPLHF. Based on the CDR3 plus reference TRBV14 and TRBJ1-6, the full variable domain is EAGVTQFPSHSVIEKGQTVTLRCDPISGHDNLYWYRRVMGKEIKFLLHFVKESKQDESGMPNNRFLAERTGGTYSTLKVQPAELEDSGVYFCASSQGEDSPLHFGNGTRLTVT.

The J gene is TRBJ2-2, the V gene TRBV12-3 or TRBV12-4, with 7 bases aligning to TRBD1. The CDR3 is 15 amino acids. The J segment lost 2 bases and the V segment lost 6 bases, leaving 6 bases of the junction unmatched. The CDR3 sequence is CASRTRDRNTGELFF. The CDR3 coding sequence is TGTGCCAGCAGGACCCGGGACAGAAACACCGGGGAGCTGTTTTTT.

The DNA for the CDR3 is TGTGCCAGCAGCTTAGCGGACGACGCCTACGAGCAGTACTTC. This codes for CASSLADDAYEQYF. This sequence joins TRBV7-9 and TRBJ2-7; no clear D. The CDR3 loop spans 14 amino acids. V lost 0 bases to trimming and J lost 2 bases, with 8 bases between them. Per the germline V gene, CDR1 is SEHNR and CDR2 is FQNEAQ (reference sequence). Combining the CDR3 with reference TRBV7-9 and TRBJ2-7 gives the whole variable domain DTGVSQNPRHKITKRGQNVTFRCDPISEHNRLYWYRQTLGQGPEFLTYFQNEAQLEKSRLLSDRFSAERPKGSFSTLEIQRTEQGDSAMYLCASSLADDAYEQYFGPGTRLTVT.

V gene TRBV6-5 combines with J gene TRBJ2-5; TRBD2 matches at 9 bases. CDR1 is MNHEY, CDR2 SVGAGI, per germline. CDR3 size: 16 residues. The V gene end was trimmed by 0 bases and the J gene end by 0 bases; junction bases not matched to a gene: 2. CDR3 nucleotides: TGTGCCAGCAGTTACTCGTCTAGCGGGGACCAAGAGACCCAGTACTTC. Translated: CASSYSSSGDQETQYF.

The rearrangement joins TRBV29-1 to TRBJ1-4, with D perhaps matching TRBD1 (5 bases). Germline V gives CDR1 SQVTM, CDR2 ANQGSEA. V lost 7 bases to trimming and J lost 4 bases, with 13 bases between them. The CDR3 consists of 13 residues. The CDR3 bases are TGCAGCGCGTTGGGGGGAATTAATGAAAAACTGTTTTTT. It translates to CSALGGINEKLFF.

This clonotype was seen a handful of times. The chain combines TRBV29-1 with TRBJ2-2; maybe TRBD1 (6 bases). V shed 7 bases and J shed 1 base, with 10 bases lying between them. Germline loops: CDR1 SQVTM, CDR2 ANQGSEA. The CDR3 has 13 amino acids. Here the CDR3 DNA reads TGCAGCGGTCGACAGGAGAACACCGGGGAGCTGTTTTTT. Its protein is CSGRQENTGELFF.

The V and J genes are TRBV4-3 and TRBJ2-1; D gene ambiguous. Germline assignment: CDR1 LGHNA and CDR2 YSLEER. V was clipped by 1 base and J by 0 bases, with 13 bases between them. There are 17 residues in the CDR3. The CDR3 nucleotides read TGCGCCAGCAGCCAAGGGGTAGCTTACAGCTCCTACAATGAGCAGTTCTTC. It translates to CASSQGVAYSSYNEQFF.

This clonotype was observed a handful of times. DNA for the CDR3: TGTGCCAGCAGCCAAGACTTCCCTAATAATGGCTACACCTTC. Amino acid sequence: CASSQDFPNNGYTF. The chain is built from TRBV7-2 and TRBJ1-2, with D unclear. Trimming stripped 5 bases from V and 6 bases from J, with 16 bases between. The V gene's germline CDR1 is SGHTA and CDR2 FQGNSA. This CDR3 is built from 14 residues.

This sequence joins TRBV12-3 or TRBV12-4 and TRBJ2-3; D gene unclear. There are 13 residues in the CDR3. V shed 3 bases and J shed 6 bases, with 10 bases lying between them. In DNA, the CDR3 is TGTGCCAGCAGTTTCTTCGCGGCCGATACGCAGTATTTT. Residues: CASSFFAADTQYF.

This clonotype has more than one count but fewer than ten. This chain connects TRBV7-9 to TRBJ2-7; D remains ambiguous. V was pared by 5 bases and J by 0 bases, with 8 bases between. The CDR3 is made up of 13 amino acids. The germline V gene encodes CDR1 SEHNR and CDR2 FQNEAQ (reference sequence). CDR3 region: CASSATSSYEQYF. CDR3 in DNA: TGTGCCAGCAGCGCAACCTCCTCCTACGAGCAGTACTTC.

This clonotype appeared a few times. This chain joins TRBV11-1 and TRBJ2-2; a weak D match, TRBD2 (7 bases). The V gene's germline CDR1 is SGHAT and CDR2 FQDESV (reference sequence). Trimming took off 5 bases at V and 2 bases at J, with 15 bases between the two ends. The CDR3 covers 16 residues. CDR3 sequence (DNA): TGTGCCAGCAGCCCACGGGGGGCGGGAAACACCGGGGAGCTGTTTTTT. Translating gives CASSPRGAGNTGELFF.

The J gene is TRBJ2-5, the V gene TRBV7-6, with D hard to call. The end of the DNA aligns better with TRBJ2-7, so the J call may be wrong. The CDR3 is made up of 14 amino acids. CDR1 and CDR2 (germline): SGHVS, FNYEAQ. This CDR3 reads CASSLNDGDYEQYF. The CDR3 DNA sequence: TGTGCCAGCAGCTTAAACGACGGCGATTACGAGCAGTACTTC.

CDR3 coding DNA: TGTGCCATCAGTGACCCCATAGCGGGAGGTGGGGAGACCCAGTACTTC. Translated, it gives CAISDPIAGGGETQYF. V usage is TRBV10-3 and J usage is TRBJ2-5; 10 nucleotides align to TRBD2. The germline CDR1 and CDR2 sequences are ENHRY and SYGVKD. V trimming: 3 bases; J trimming: 5 bases; junction bases outside the gene matches: 9. The CDR3 is made up of 16 amino acids.

This clonotype turned up a few times. The CDR3 does not end in the conserved phenylalanine or tryptophan, so this is likely a read error. The chain links TRBV2 to TRBJ2-1; D tentatively reads TRBD1 or TRBD2 (5 bases each). The CDR3 sequence is 12 residues long. Deletions cut 6 bases from V and 10 bases from J, with 13 bases between. Germline lookup yields CDR1 SNHLY and CDR2 FYNNEI. Here the CDR3 DNA reads TGTGCCAGCAGGGGGGACCATCGAGAGCAGTTCGTC. It encodes CASRGDHREQFV.

The chain uses TRBV6-5 and TRBJ1-3; no reliable D call. V was shortened by 6 bases and J by 0 bases, with 15 bases between the two germline ends. From germline, CDR1 is MNHEY and CDR2 SVGAGI. The CDR3 loop spans 16 amino acids. The CDR3 DNA reads TGTGCCAGCAGCGAGCGTGGGAGATCCTCTGGAAACACCATATATTTT. As protein: CASSERGRSSGNTIYF.